A selection of T cell receptor beta chains follows, all from one sample in a study of blood T cells in healthy people across ages. TCRdb fed the 5' RACE reads into MiXCR, producing one record per CDR3 protein. Here the sample spans around 870,000 distinct CDR3 sequences, less than 35% being singletons. The sample was blood. The receptors come from an elderly woman in good health. CDR3s include the opening cysteine and the closing phenylalanine or tryptophan. A D gene is named only where the DNA matches it firmly. Some rows have no size entry. The others give once, few or many, or a class for an expanded clone.

D: NA
size: NA
length: 15
V: TRBV15
J: TRBJ2-1
CDR3: CATSRGQDWDNEPFF
DNA: TGTGCCACCAGCAGAGGACAGGATTGGGACAATGAGCCGTTCTTC

D: NA
size: NA
length: 15
V: TRBV7-2
J: TRBJ2-5
CDR3: CASSLTRGPQETQYF
DNA: TGTGCCAGCAGCTTAACTCGGGGGCCTCAAGAGACCCAGTACTTC

D: TRBD1
size: NA
length: 15
V: TRBV11-2
J: TRBJ1-4
CDR3: CASSAGQGWYEKLFF
DNA: TGTGCCAGCAGCGCCGGACAGGGGTGGTATGAAAAACTGTTTTTT

D: TRBD1
size: NA
length: 16
V: TRBV2
J: TRBJ2-3
CDR3: CASRKDRGHGTDTQYF
DNA: TGTGCCAGCAGAAAAGACAGGGGTCACGGCACAGATACGCAGTATTTT

D: NA
size: NA
length: 15
V: TRBV12-3/TRBV12-4
J: TRBJ1-1
CDR3: CASSPRQVGDTEAFF
DNA: TGTGCCAGCAGTCCTCGACAGGTTGGAGACACTGAAGCTTTCTTT

D: NA
size: NA
length: 15
V: TRBV6-6
J: TRBJ2-7
CDR3: CASSPSGQTYYEQYF
DNA: TGTGCCAGTTCTCCCTCTGGGCAAACCTACTACGAGCAGTACTTC

D: NA
size: many
length: 13
V: TRBV6-4
J: TRBJ2-3
CDR3: CASSDGWRGSQYF
DNA: TGTGCCAGCAGTGACGGGTGGCGGGGATCGCAGTATTTT

D: NA
size: NA
length: 15
V: TRBV6-5
J: TRBJ1-2
CDR3: CASSVDPRGTYGYTF
DNA: TGTGCCAGCAGTGTGGACCCCCGGGGGACCTATGGCTACACCTTC

D: NA
size: many
length: 15
V: TRBV7-2
J: TRBJ2-5
CDR3: CASSLVRRPQETQYF
DNA: TGTGCCAGCAGCTTAGTCCGAAGACCACAAGAGACCCAGTACTTC

D: NA
size: NA
length: 14
V: TRBV10-1
J: TRBJ2-7
CDR3: CASSASAIAYEQYF
DNA: TGTGCCAGCAGTGCTAGCGCCATTGCCTACGAGCAGTACTTC

D: TRBD2
size: NA
length: 17
V: TRBV20-1
J: TRBJ2-3
CDR3: CSARGLAGGPVTDTQYF
DNA: TGCAGTGCTAGAGGACTAGCGGGAGGGCCGGTCACAGATACGCAGTATTTT

D: NA
size: many
length: 16
V: TRBV20-1
J: TRBJ2-4
CDR3: CSAPLSDGLAKNIQYF
DNA: TGCAGTGCTCCATTGTCCGACGGATTAGCCAAAAACATTCAGTACTTC

D: TRBD1
size: many
length: 17
V: TRBV7-2
J: TRBJ2-5
CDR3: CASSSHYSRQGGETQYF
DNA: TGTGCCAGCAGCTCCCACTACTCCAGACAGGGCGGGGAGACCCAGTACTTC

D: NA
size: many
length: 15
V: TRBV28
J: TRBJ2-6
CDR3: CASSRDPTGANVLTF
DNA: TGTGCCAGCAGTAGGGACCCAACTGGGGCCAACGTCCTGACTTTC

D: TRBD1
size: many
length: 12
V: TRBV29-1
J: TRBJ2-1
CDR3: CSVVTQGAEQFF
DNA: TGCAGCGTTGTGACACAGGGGGCTGAGCAGTTCTTC

D: TRBD2
size: NA
length: 15
V: TRBV5-5
J: TRBJ2-3
CDR3: CASSSLAGVGDTQYF
DNA: TGTGCCAGCAGCTCCCTAGCGGGGGTCGGAGATACGCAGTATTTT

D: TRBD2
size: NA
length: 16
V: TRBV7-2
J: TRBJ2-1
CDR3: CASSFNPGTSMDEQFF
DNA: TGTGCCAGCAGCTTTAACCCGGGGACTAGCATGGATGAGCAGTTCTTC

D: TRBD2
size: NA
length: 17
V: TRBV7-7
J: TRBJ2-1
CDR3: CASSPGTSGSGYNEQFF
DNA: TGTGCTAGCAGTCCAGGGACTAGCGGGAGCGGCTACAATGAGCAGTTCTTC

D: NA
size: many
length: 11
V: TRBV6-5
J: TRBJ2-1
CDR3: CASSSRVEQFF
DNA: TGTGCCAGCAGTTCCAGGGTTGAGCAGTTCTTC

D: TRBD2
size: once
length: 15
V: TRBV7-8
J: TRBJ2-1
CDR3: CASSQSLAVYNEQFF
DNA: TGTGCCAGCAGCCAAAGTCTAGCGGTCTACAATGAGCAGTTCTTC

D: TRBD1
size: many
length: 14
V: TRBV9
J: TRBJ2-5
CDR3: CASSGTGNQETQYF
DNA: TGTGCCAGCAGTGGGACAGGAAATCAAGAGACCCAGTACTTC

D: NA
size: NA
length: 15
V: TRBV18
J: TRBJ2-3
CDR3: CASSPSRTHPDTQYF
DNA: TGTGCCAGCTCACCGTCTCGGACCCACCCAGATACGCAGTATTTT

D: TRBD1
size: few
length: 14
V: TRBV6-2/TRBV6-3
J: TRBJ1-1
CDR3: CASRPTGVRTEAFF
DNA: TGTGCCAGCAGGCCGACAGGGGTGCGCACTGAAGCTTTCTTT

D: TRBD1
size: many
length: 15
V: TRBV5-1
J: TRBJ2-1
CDR3: CASSPADRGYYEQFF
DNA: TGCGCCAGCAGCCCGGCGGACAGGGGATATTATGAGCAGTTCTTC

D: NA
size: many
length: 15
V: TRBV27
J: TRBJ2-5
CDR3: CASGSVRPRQETQYF
DNA: TGTGCCAGCGGCTCGGTGCGCCCCCGCCAAGAGACCCAGTACTTC

D: NA
size: many
length: 14
V: TRBV7-2
J: TRBJ2-3
CDR3: CASSLWPSSDTQYF
DNA: TGTGCCAGCAGCTTATGGCCGTCCTCAGATACGCAGTATTTT

D: NA
size: NA
length: 12
V: TRBV20-1
J: TRBJ2-7
CDR3: CSTRDRCYEQYF
DNA: TGCAGTACTAGAGACCGCTGCTACGAGCAGTACTTC

D: NA
size: many
length: 14
V: TRBV19
J: TRBJ1-2
CDR3: CASSIRGKFDGYTF
DNA: TGTGCCAGTAGTATAAGAGGGAAGTTCGATGGCTACACCTTC

D: TRBD1
size: many
length: 15
V: TRBV6-5
J: TRBJ2-5
CDR3: CASRIQGSRSETQYF
DNA: TGTGCCAGCAGGATACAGGGGTCAAGGTCAGAGACCCAGTACTTC

D: NA
size: few
length: 14
V: TRBV6-1
J: TRBJ1-2
CDR3: CASIRTLLGYGYTF
DNA: TGTGCCAGCATTAGGACACTGCTGGGCTATGGCTACACCTTC